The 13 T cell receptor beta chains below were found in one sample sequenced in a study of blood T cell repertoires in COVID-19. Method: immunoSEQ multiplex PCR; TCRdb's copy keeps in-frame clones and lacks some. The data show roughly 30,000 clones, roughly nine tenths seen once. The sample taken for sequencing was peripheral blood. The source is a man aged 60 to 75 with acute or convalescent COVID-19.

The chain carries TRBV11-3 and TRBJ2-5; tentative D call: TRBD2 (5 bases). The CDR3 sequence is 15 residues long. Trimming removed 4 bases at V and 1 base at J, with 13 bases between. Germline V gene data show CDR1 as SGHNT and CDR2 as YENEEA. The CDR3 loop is CASSSTSSSQETQYF. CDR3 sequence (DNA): TGTGCCAGCAGCTCAACTAGTTCCTCCCAAGAGACCCAGTACTTC.

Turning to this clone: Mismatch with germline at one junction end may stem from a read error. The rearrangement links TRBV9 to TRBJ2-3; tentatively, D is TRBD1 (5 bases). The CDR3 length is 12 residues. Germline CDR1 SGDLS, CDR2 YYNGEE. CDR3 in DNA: TGTGCCAGCAGCGTAGGTCTGGGGCAACCAAATTTT. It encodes CASSVGLGQPNF.

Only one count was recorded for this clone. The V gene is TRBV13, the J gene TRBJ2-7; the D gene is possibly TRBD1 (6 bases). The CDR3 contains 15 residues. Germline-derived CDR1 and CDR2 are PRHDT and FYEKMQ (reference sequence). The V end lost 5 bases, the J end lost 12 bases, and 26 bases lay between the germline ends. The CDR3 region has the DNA TGTGCCAGCAGCCCCCCCGGGACAAGTCGTCGGATAGCGTACTTC. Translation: CASSPPGTSRRIAYF.

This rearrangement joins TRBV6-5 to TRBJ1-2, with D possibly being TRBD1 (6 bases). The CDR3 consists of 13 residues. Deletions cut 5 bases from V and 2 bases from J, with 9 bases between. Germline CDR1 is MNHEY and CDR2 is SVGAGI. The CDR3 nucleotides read TGTGCCAGCAGTCCCAGGGGAAACTATGGCTACACCTTC. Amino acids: CASSPRGNYGYTF.

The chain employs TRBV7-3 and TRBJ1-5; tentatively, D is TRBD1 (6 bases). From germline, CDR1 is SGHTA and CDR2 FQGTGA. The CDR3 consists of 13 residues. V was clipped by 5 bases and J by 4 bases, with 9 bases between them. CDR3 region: CASSPDRNQPQHF. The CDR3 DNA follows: TGTGCCAGCAGCCCCGACAGGAATCAGCCCCAGCATTTT.

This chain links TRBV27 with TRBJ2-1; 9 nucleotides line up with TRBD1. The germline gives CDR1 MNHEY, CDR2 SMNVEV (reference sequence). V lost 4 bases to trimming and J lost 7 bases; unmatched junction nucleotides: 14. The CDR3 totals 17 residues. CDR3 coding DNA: TGTGCCAGCAGTTCGACCGGGACAGGGTTTCCAAAGAATGAGCAGTTCTTC. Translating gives CASSSTGTGFPKNEQFF.

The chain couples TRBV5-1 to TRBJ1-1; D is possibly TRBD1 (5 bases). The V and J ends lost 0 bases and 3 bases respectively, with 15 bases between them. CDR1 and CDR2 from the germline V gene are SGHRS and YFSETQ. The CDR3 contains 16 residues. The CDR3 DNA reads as TGCGCCAGCAGCTTGGAGTCCATTTTGGGGCACACTGAAGCTTTCTTT. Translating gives CASSLESILGHTEAFF.

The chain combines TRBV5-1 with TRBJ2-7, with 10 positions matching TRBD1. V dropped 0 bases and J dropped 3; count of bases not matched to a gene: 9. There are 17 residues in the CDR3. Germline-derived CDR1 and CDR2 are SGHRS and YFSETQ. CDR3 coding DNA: TGCGCCAGCAGCTTGGCCCGGGCGGGACAGGGGAACTACGAGCAGTACTTC. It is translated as CASSLARAGQGNYEQYF.

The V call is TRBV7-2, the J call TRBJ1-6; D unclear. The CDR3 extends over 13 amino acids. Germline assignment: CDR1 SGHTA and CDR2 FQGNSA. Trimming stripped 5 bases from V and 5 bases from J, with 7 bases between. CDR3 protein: CASSPLHNSPLHF. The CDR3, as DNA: TGTGCCAGCAGCCCTCTCCATAATTCACCCCTCCACTTT.

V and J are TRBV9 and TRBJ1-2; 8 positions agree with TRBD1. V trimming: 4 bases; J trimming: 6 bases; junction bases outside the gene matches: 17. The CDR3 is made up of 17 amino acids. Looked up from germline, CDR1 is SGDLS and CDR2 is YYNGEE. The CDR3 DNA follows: TGTGCCAGCAGCTTTGATACTCGCGGACAGGGAGAAGATGGCTACACCTTC. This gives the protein CASSFDTRGQGEDGYTF.

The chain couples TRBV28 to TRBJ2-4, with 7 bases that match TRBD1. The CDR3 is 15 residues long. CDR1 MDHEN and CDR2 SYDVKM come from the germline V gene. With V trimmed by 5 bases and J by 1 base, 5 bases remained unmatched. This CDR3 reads CASSAPGGAKNIQYF. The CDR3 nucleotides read TGTGCCAGCAGTGCCCCAGGGGGTGCCAAAAACATTCAGTACTTC.

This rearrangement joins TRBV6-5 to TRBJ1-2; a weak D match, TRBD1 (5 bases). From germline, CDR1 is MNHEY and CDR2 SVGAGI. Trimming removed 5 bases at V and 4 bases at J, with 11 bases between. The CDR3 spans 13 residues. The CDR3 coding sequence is TGTGCCAGCAGTCCCAGGGAGGTCTATGGCTACACCTTC. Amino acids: CASSPREVYGYTF.

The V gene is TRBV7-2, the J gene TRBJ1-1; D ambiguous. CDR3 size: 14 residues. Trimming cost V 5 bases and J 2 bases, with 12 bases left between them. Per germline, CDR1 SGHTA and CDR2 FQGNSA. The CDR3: CASSPLRGNTEAFF. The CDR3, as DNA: TGTGCCAGCAGCCCCCTCCGGGGAAACACTGAAGCTTTCTTT.